This T cell receptor beta chain was sequenced during a study of T cells in women clearing cervical HPV infection. Clones were read by immunoSEQ multiplex PCR, and TCRdb kept only the in-frame ones, dropping some. The table lists under 40,000 clones. Regarding this clone: A junction boundary mismatches the germline segment, possibly from a read error. The CDR3 extends 3 residues past the end of the read, so its final part is completed from the germline J gene. The sample contains more than one DNA sequence encoding this CDR3.

Germline lookup yields CDR1 SGHVS and CDR2 FNYEAQ. The CDR3 spans 14 residues. The chain couples TRBV7-6 to TRBJ1-3; maybe TRBD1 (5 bases). The clonotype comes from a woman aged 18 to 75 with a cervical HPV16 infection that either progressed to CIN3+ or cleared (not recorded which). Input material: blood buffy coat. CDR3 DNA (partial): TGTGCCAGCAGCCGCAGGGATTCTGGAAACACA. Translation gives CASSRRDSGNT. The whole CDR3 is CASSRRDSGNTIYF.